This passage covers 2 T cell receptor beta chains from one sample sequenced in a study of shared clonotypes between healthy human individuals. Generated by immunoSEQ multiplex PCR, the TCRdb table keeps only in-frame clones and is missing some. The sample lists 90,000 to 100,000 clones; about 45% were seen once. Material: PBMCs. All receptors come from a woman between 40 and 55 years old in good health. Some clones in this sample may be carry-over from other donors' samples.

This clone was seen repeatedly, ten times or more. The CDR3: CASSLDGQANQPQHF. CDR3 DNA sequence: TGTGCCAGCAGCTTAGACGGACAGGCCAATCAGCCCCAGCATTTT. The chain recombines TRBV7-8 with TRBJ1-5; TRBD1 matches 7 bases. CDR1 is SGHVS and CDR2 is FQNEAQ in the germline V gene. V gave up 1 base and J gave up 3 bases; unmatched junction bases: 3. This CDR3 has 15 residues.

V is TRBV5-1 and J is TRBJ2-3, with 11 bases that match TRBD2. V dropped 3 bases and J dropped 3; count of bases not matched to a gene: 6. This CDR3 is built from 16 residues. Germline V gives CDR1 SGHRS, CDR2 YFSETQ. This chain's CDR3 is CASSSIAGGPTDTQYF. For the CDR3, the DNA is TGCGCCAGCAGCTCGATAGCGGGAGGGCCAACAGATACGCAGTATTTT.